This paragraph reports one T cell receptor beta chain. Its antigen is as yet unknown. TCRdb's copy holds only in-frame clones and misses some; the assay was immunoSEQ multiplex PCR. The table records roughly 100,000 clones, roughly 84% of them present only once. Germline V gene sequence: CDR1 KGHDR, CDR2 SFDVKD. J lost 4 bases, V lost 4 bases, and 7 bases had no gene match. The CDR3 runs to 15 residues. The data are from a study of T cell responses to AZD1222 COVID-19 vaccine. Whole-study findings and limits: Of the AZD1222 recipients, only six or seven were seropositive at baseline. Spike-specific TCR breadth and depth were elevated following two AZD1222 doses.

This specimen consisted of peripheral blood, obtained on day 0 of AZD1222 vaccination. The TCR comes from an adult in good health. V gene TRBV24-1 combines with J gene TRBJ2-3; 7 positions agree with TRBD1. The CDR3, as DNA: TGTGCCACCAGTGACCCGACAGGGAGCCCAGATACGCAGTATTTT. Protein product: CATSDPTGSPDTQYF.